What follows describes a single TCR beta chain. This entry comes from a study of shared clonotypes between healthy human individuals. Germline values: CDR1 SGHAT, CDR2 FQNNGV. Trimming removed 3 bases at V and 0 bases at J, with 12 bases between. This CDR3 is built from 16 residues. Naive CD8 cells lacked CD45RO, underwent positive selection for CCR7 and left out terminally differentiated effector memory CD45RA+ cells. The assay was immunoSEQ multiplex PCR, and TCRdb's table has in-frame clones only and misses some. Altogether millions of clones are present, 85% to 95% being singletons, with the ten largest covering under 2%.

The sequence derives from a man aged 18 to 29 in good health. Some clones in this sample may be carry-over from other donors' samples. The sequenced material came from naive CD8+ T cells from PBMCs. The chain combines TRBV11-2 with TRBJ1-3, with no clear D. DNA of the CDR3: TGTGCCAGCAGCTTCAGCGCGGCGGGCTCTGGAAACACCATATATTTT. It encodes CASSFSAAGSGNTIYF.